The 10 T cell receptor beta chains in this list originate from one sample, sequenced in a study of T cell responses to AZD1222 COVID-19 vaccine. TCRdb's copy holds only in-frame clones and misses some; the assay was immunoSEQ multiplex PCR. The sample consists of about 120,000 clones, just over 90% of them appearing once. The material sequenced was peripheral blood, taken 28 days after the second AZD1222 dose. The receptors here all came from an adult who received the AZD1222 COVID-19 vaccine.

This clone was seen more than once but under ten times. The rearrangement links TRBV11-2 to TRBJ2-2; 7 bases are shared with TRBD1. CDR1 and CDR2 (germline): SGHAT, FQNNGV. V shed 5 bases, J shed 0 bases, and the junction held 6 bases outside the gene matches. The CDR3 sequence is 16 residues long. Here the CDR3 reads CASSLDRVPNTGELFF. The CDR3 DNA reads TGTGCCAGCAGCCTCGACAGGGTTCCGAACACCGGGGAGCTGTTTTTT.

The chain employs TRBV29-1 and TRBJ2-1, with 11 bases identical to TRBD1. Trimming removed 6 bases from V and 9 bases from J; junction bases left unmatched: 4. Per germline, CDR1 SQVTM and CDR2 ANQGSEA. The CDR3 length is 12 residues. This chain's CDR3 is CSVGQGAGEQFF. In DNA form, the CDR3 reads TGCAGCGTAGGACAGGGGGCCGGTGAGCAGTTCTTC.

This chain joins TRBV6-1 and TRBJ1-6, with a tentative D call TRBD1 (6 bases). V was cut by 3 bases and J by 0 bases, with 18 bases left in between. The germline gives CDR1 MNHNS, CDR2 SASEGT. There are 19 residues in the CDR3. The CDR3 is CASSDNPGTQSSYNSPLHF. The CDR3 nucleotides read TGTGCCAGCAGTGATAACCCCGGGACACAAAGCTCCTATAATTCACCCCTCCACTTT.

V and J are TRBV20-1 and TRBJ2-3; D unclear. CDR3 length: 11 amino acids. The germline CDR1 and CDR2 sequences are DFQATT and SNEGSKA (reference sequence). V lost 1 base and J 4 bases, leaving 3 bases between the germline ends. The CDR3 is CSARGSDTQYF. The DNA for the CDR3 is TGCAGTGCTAGAGGGTCAGATACGCAGTATTTT.

This clone was detected only once. The V gene is TRBV5-1, the J gene TRBJ2-1, with 13 bases that match TRBD2. CDR3 length: 16 residues. V lost 0 bases to trimming and J lost 4 bases; unmatched junction nucleotides: 1. CDR1 and CDR2 from the germline V gene are SGHRS and YFSETQ. CDR3 residues: CASSLAGLAGYNEQFF. CDR3 coding DNA: TGCGCCAGCAGCTTGGCGGGACTAGCGGGGTACAATGAGCAGTTCTTC.

The rearrangement joins TRBV2 to TRBJ1-2; D is undetermined. The ends were cut back, 6 bases at V and 4 bases at J, with 9 bases in the middle. The germline V gene has CDR1 SNHLY and CDR2 FYNNEI. This CDR3 contains 12 residues. CDR3 sequence reads: CASSGLGYGYTF. As DNA, the CDR3 is TGTGCCAGCAGCGGATTAGGCTATGGCTACACCTTC.

The rearrangement joins TRBV11-3 to TRBJ2-2; no definite D call. CDR3 length: 12 amino acids. Trimming pared 0 bases from V and 7 bases from J, leaving 3 bases between. Germline-derived CDR1 and CDR2 are SGHNT and YENEEA. Here the CDR3 DNA reads TGTGCCAGCAGCTTAGATCACGGGGAGCTGTTTTTT. This translates into CASSLDHGELFF.

This chain joins TRBV5-1 and TRBJ1-6; D uncertain. Germline V gene data show CDR1 as SGHRS and CDR2 as YFSETQ. Trimming shortened V by 3 bases and J by 6 bases, and 4 bases separated the two germline ends. The CDR3 has 12 residues. CDR3 sequence (DNA): TGCGCCAGCAGCTCCATTAATTCACCCCTCCACTTT. This encodes CASSSINSPLHF. The full variable domain, completed using reference TRBV5-1 and TRBJ1-6, is KAGVTQTPRYLIKTRGQQVTLSCSPISGHRSVSWYQQTPGQGLQFLFEYFSETQRNKGNFPGRFSGRQFSNSRSEMNVSTLELGDSALYLCASSSINSPLHFGNGTRLTVT.

The chain links TRBV11-3 to TRBJ2-5, with a weak D call TRBD2 (5 bases). This CDR3 region has 14 residues. The germline V gene encodes CDR1 SGHNT and CDR2 YENEEA. V was clipped by 3 bases and J by 4 bases, with 12 bases between them. The CDR3 nucleotides read TGTGCCAGCAGCTTCGGTAGCGCCGGAGAGACCCAGTACTTC. It specifies CASSFGSAGETQYF.

The V and J genes are TRBV2 and TRBJ2-1; TRBD2 agrees at 8 bases. Germline V gene lookup returns CDR1 SNHLY and CDR2 FYNNEI. Trimming took 8 bases from V and 2 from J; bases not matched to a gene: 8. The CDR3 length is 15 residues. This CDR3 is CASVRAGATYNEQFF. DNA for the CDR3: TGTGCCAGCGTCCGAGCGGGAGCCACCTACAATGAGCAGTTCTTC.